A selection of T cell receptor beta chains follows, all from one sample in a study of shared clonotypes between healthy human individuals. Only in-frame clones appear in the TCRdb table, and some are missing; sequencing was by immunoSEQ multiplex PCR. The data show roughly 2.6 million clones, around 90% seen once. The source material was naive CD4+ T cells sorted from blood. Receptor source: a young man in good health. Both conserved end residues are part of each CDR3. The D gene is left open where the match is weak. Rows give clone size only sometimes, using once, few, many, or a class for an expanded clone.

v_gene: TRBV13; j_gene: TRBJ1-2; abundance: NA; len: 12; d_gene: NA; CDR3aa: CASSQRRFGYTF; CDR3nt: TGTGCCAGCAGCCAAAGGAGGTTTGGCTACACCTTC
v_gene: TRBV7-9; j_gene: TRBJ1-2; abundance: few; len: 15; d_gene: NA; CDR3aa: CASSWDDRFNYGYTF; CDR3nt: TGTGCCAGCAGCTGGGACGACAGGTTTAACTATGGCTACACCTTC
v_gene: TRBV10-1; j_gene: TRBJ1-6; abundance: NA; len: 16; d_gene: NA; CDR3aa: CASSPMGTLYNSPLHF; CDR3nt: TGCGCCAGCAGCCCTATGGGGACCCTCTATAATTCACCCCTCCACTTT
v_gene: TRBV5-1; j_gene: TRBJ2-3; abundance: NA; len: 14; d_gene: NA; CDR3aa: CASSFGASADTQYF; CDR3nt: TGCGCCAGCAGTTTCGGGGCTAGTGCAGATACGCAGTATTTT
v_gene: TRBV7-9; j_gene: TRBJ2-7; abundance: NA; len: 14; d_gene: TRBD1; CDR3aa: CASSLGDRVNEQYF; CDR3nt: TGTGCCAGCAGCTTAGGGGACAGGGTCAACGAGCAGTACTTC
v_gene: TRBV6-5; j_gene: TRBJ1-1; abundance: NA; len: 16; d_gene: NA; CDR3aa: CASSYLGTTRSTEAFF; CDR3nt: TGTGCCAGCAGTTACTTGGGGACCACTCGGAGCACTGAAGCTTTCTTT
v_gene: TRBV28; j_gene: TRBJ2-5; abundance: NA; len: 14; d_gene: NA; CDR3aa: CASSLRTYQETQYF; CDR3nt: TGTGCCAGCAGTTTAAGGACGTACCAAGAGACCCAGTACTTC
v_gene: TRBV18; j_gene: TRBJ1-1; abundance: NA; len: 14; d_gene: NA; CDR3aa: CASLLRGPNTEAFF; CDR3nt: TGTGCCAGCTTACTCCGGGGCCCGAACACTGAAGCTTTCTTT
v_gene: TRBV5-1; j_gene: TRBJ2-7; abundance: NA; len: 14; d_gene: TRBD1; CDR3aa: CASRTGQGSYVQYF; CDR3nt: TGCGCCAGCAGAACCGGACAGGGCTCGTACGTGCAGTACTTC
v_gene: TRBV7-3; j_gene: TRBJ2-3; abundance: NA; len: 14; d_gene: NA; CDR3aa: CASSSLLKTDTQYF; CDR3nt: TGTGCCAGCAGCTCGCTCCTCAAGACAGATACGCAGTATTTT
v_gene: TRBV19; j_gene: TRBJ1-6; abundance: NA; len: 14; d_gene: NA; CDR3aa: CATTRSSYNSPLHF; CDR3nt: TGTGCCACTACTCGGAGCTCCTATAATTCACCCCTCCACTTT